The 3 T cell receptor beta chains presented below share a single source sample, sequenced in a study of shared clonotypes between healthy human individuals. Produced via immunoSEQ multiplex PCR; TCRdb's table is partial and in-frame only. The table lists about 2.2 million clones, about 93% of them singletons. CD8 cells classed as naive were CD45RO-negative and positively selected for CCR7, excluding terminally differentiated effector memory CD45RA+ cells. The sample was naive CD8+ T cells from PBMCs. The receptors here all came from a man younger than 35 in good health. Some clones in this sample may be carry-over from other donors' samples.

V is TRBV5-1 and J is TRBJ2-5; D ambiguous. This CDR3 comprises 14 residues. CDR1 and CDR2 (germline): SGHRS, YFSETQ. The germline V and J ends were trimmed by 0 bases and 3 bases, with 9 bases remaining between them. CDR3 sequence (DNA): TGCGCCAGCAGCTTGGGAGACTCGGAAGAGACCCAGTACTTC. Translated, it gives CASSLGDSEETQYF.

The V and J genes are TRBV7-7 and TRBJ2-2, with D tentatively TRBD1 or TRBD2 (5 bases each). CDR1 is SSHAT and CDR2 is FNYEAQ in the germline V gene (reference sequence). Trimming removed 2 bases from V and 5 bases from J, with 18 bases in between. CDR3 length: 17 residues. CDR3 residues: CASSLTPGGRATGELFF. DNA of the CDR3: TGTGCCAGCAGCTTAACGCCTGGGGGAAGGGCGACCGGGGAGCTGTTTTTT.

This chain links TRBV7-3 with TRBJ2-2; no clear D gene. From germline, CDR1 is SGHTA and CDR2 FQGTGA. CDR3 length: 12 residues. Trimming took 5 bases from V and 3 from J, leaving 4 bases between them. The CDR3 protein is CASSAYTGELFF. The CDR3 DNA reads as TGTGCCAGCAGCGCATACACCGGGGAGCTGTTTTTT.